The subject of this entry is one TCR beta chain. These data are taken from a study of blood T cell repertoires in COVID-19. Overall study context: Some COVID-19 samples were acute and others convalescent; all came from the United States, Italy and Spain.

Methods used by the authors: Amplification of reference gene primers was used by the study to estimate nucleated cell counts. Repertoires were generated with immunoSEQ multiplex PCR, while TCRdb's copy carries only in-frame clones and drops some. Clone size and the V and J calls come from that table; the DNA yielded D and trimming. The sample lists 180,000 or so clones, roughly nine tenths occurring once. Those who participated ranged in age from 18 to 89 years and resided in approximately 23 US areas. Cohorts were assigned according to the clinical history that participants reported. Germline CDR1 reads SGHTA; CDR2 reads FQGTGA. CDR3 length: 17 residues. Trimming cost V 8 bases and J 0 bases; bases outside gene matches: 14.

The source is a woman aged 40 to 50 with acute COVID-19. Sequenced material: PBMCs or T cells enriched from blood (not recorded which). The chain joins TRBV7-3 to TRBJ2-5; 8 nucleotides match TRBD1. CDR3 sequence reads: CASELATGEKYQETQYF. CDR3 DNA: TGTGCCAGCGAACTTGCGACAGGGGAAAAATACCAAGAGACCCAGTACTTC.